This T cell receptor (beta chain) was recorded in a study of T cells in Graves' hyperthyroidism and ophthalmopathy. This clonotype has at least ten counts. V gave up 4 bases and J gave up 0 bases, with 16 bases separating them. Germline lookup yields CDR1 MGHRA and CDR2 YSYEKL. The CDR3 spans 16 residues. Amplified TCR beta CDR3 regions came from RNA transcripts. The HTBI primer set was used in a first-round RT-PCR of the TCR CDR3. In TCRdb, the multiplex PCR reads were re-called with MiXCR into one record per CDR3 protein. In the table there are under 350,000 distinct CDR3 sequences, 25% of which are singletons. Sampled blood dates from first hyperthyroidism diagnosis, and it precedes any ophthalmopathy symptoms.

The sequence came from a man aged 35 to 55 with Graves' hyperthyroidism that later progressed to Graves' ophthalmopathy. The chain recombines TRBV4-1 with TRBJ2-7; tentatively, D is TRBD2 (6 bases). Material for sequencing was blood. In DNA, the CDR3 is TGCGCCAGCAGCCCAGGAGCGGGCCACTCCTCCTACGAGCAGTACTTC. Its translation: CASSPGAGHSSYEQYF.